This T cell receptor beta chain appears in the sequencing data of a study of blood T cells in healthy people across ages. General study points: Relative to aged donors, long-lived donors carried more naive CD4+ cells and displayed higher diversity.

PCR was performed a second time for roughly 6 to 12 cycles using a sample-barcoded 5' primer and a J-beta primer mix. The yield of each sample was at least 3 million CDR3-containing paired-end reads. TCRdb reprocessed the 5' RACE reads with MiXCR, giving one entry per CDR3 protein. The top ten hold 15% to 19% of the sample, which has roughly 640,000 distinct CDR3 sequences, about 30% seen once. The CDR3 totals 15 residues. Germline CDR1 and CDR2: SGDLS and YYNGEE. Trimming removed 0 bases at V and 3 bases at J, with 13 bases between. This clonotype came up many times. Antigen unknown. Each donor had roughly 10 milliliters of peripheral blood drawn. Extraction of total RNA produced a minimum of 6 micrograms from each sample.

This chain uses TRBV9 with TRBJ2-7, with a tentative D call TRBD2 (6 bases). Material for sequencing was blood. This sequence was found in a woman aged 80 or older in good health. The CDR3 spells CASSVEDLGGYEQYF. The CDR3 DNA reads TGTGCCAGCAGCGTAGAAGATTTGGGGGGCTACGAGCAGTACTTC. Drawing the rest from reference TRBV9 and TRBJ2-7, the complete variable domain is DSGVTQTPKHLITATGQRVTLRCSPRSGDLSVYWYQQSLDQGLQFLIQYYNGEERAKGNILERFSAQQFPDLHSELNLSSLELGDSALYFCASSVEDLGGYEQYFGPGTRLTVT.